This T cell receptor beta chain was found in a study of blood T cell repertoires in COVID-19. Produced via immunoSEQ multiplex PCR; TCRdb's table is partial and in-frame only. The table records 55,000 to 75,000 clones, 85% to 90% of them present only once. This TCR was sampled from a man aged 50 to 60 with active COVID-19. Input material: peripheral blood.

The CDR3 reads CASSFASGGAGNEQYF. CDR3 coding DNA: TGTGCCAGCAGTTTTGCTTCGGGGGGGGCTGGGAACGAGCAGTACTTC. The rearrangement uses TRBV6-5 and TRBJ2-7, with 8 bases fitting TRBD2. The ends lost 4 bases at V and 5 bases at J; junction bases unmatched: 13. Germline V gene sequence: CDR1 MNHEY, CDR2 SVGAGI. The CDR3 loop spans 16 amino acids.